This note documents a single T cell receptor (beta chain) sequence. The method was immunoSEQ multiplex PCR; TCRdb's version includes in-frame clones alone and lacks a portion of them. The sample carries hundreds of thousands of clones, approximately 85% recorded once. CDR3 size: 14 residues. V was clipped by 3 bases and J by 0 bases, with 6 bases between them. Germline CDR1 and CDR2: KGHSH and LQKENI. The data were obtained in a study of shared T cell receptors in the human thymus. These data also formed part of another study, on human thymus T cells. That paper states: Having surgery to correct congenital heart defects, healthy Finnish infants acted as the donors. Resections removed during corrective heart surgery provided the thymus tissue used. Thymic and blood repertoires appeared to display a bias in their usage of V and J genes. Thymic repertoires overlap heavily among unrelated individuals, related research has reported.

This chain joins TRBV18 and TRBJ1-3; D is undetermined. The sequenced sample was thymocytes. The clonotype originates from a girl under three years old with a congenital heart defect. CDR3 DNA: TGTGCCAGCTCACCGCTAGACTCTGGAAACACCATATATTTT. Translation gives CASSPLDSGNTIYF.